This T cell receptor beta chain was captured by sequencing in a study of shared clonotypes between healthy human individuals. Naive CD8 cells were CD45RO-negative, positively selected for CCR7, excluding terminally differentiated effector memory CD45RA+ cells. Germline V gives CDR1 SGHAT, CDR2 FQNNGV. V was pared by 5 bases and J by 5 bases, with 22 bases between. The CDR3 covers 16 residues. TCRdb's table, derived via immunoSEQ multiplex PCR, lists solely in-frame clones and lacks some. Among roughly 600,000 clones, 95% to 98% were seen once, and the ten largest hold approximately 0.3%. Source material: naive CD8+ T cells sorted from blood. V gene TRBV11-2 combines with J gene TRBJ2-7, with a weak D call TRBD1 (6 bases). The receptor was derived from a man aged 25 to 45 in good health. CDR3 bases: TGTGCCAGCAGCCATGGGGGCGTTTATGGTCACCACGAGCAGTACTTC. Translation: CASSHGGVYGHHEQYF.